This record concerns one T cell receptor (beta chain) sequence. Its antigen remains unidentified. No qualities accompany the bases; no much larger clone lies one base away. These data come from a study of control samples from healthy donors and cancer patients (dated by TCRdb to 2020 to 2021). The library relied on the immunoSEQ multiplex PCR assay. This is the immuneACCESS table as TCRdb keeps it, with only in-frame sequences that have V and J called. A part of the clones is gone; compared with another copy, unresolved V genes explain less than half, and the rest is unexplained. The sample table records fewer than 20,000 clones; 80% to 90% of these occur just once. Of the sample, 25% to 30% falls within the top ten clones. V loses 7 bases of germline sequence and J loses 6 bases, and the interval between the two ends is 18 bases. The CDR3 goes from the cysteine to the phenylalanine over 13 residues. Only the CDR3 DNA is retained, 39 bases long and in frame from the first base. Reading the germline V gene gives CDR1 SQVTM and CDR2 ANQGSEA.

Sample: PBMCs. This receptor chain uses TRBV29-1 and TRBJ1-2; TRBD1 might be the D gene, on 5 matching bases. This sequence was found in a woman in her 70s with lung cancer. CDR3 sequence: CSAAGQGRNGYTF. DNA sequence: TGCAGCGCCGCCGGCCAGGGAAGGAATGGCTACACCTTC.